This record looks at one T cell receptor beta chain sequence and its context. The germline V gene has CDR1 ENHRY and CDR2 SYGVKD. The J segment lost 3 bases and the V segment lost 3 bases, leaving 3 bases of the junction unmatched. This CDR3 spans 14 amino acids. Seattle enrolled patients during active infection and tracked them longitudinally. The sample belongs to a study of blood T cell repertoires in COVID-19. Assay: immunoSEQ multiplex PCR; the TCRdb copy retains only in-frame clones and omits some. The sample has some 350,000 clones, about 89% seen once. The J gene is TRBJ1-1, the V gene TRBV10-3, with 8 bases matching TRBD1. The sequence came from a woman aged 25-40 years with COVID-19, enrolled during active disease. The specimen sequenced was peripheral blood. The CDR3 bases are TGTGCCATCAGTGACCCGACAGGGGACACTGAAGCTTTCTTT. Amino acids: CAISDPTGDTEAFF.